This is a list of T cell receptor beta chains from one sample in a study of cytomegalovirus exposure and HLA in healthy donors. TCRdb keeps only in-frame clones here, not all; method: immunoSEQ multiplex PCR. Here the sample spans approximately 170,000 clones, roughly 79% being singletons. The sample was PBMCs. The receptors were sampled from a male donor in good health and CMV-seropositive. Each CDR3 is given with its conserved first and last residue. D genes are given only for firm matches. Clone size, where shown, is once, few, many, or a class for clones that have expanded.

DNA: TGTGCCACTAAGGGGGGGAATCGGAATGAGCAGTTCTTC
CDR3: CATKGGNRNEQFF
V: TRBV19
J: TRBJ2-1
size: -
D: -

DNA: TGTGCCAGCAGCTTAGGGCCGGGGACTAGCCAGGAGACCCAGTACTTC
CDR3: CASSLGPGTSQETQYF
V: TRBV13
J: TRBJ2-5
size: once
D: TRBD2

DNA: TGTGCCAGCAGCCAAGATCTAACAGGCTATAATTCACCCCTCCACTTT
CDR3: CASSQDLTGYNSPLHF
V: TRBV4-2
J: TRBJ1-6
size: -
D: -

DNA: TGTGCCAGCAGCTTGGCCGGAAAACTAGCGGGGGAGGAAGATACGCAGTATTTT
CDR3: CASSLAGKLAGEEDTQYF
V: TRBV5-4
J: TRBJ2-3
size: -
D: TRBD2

DNA: TGCGCCAGCGCGTTTTACCGGGACAGCTATGGCTACACCTTC
CDR3: CASAFYRDSYGYTF
V: TRBV5-1
J: TRBJ1-2
size: -
D: TRBD1

DNA: TGCGCCAGCAGCCTTGGGACAGACACAGATACGCAGTATTTT
CDR3: CASSLGTDTDTQYF
V: TRBV5-1
J: TRBJ2-3
size: -
D: TRBD1

DNA: TGCGCCAGCAGTACAGGTACAGACGAGCAGTACTTC
CDR3: CASSTGTDEQYF
V: TRBV5-1
J: TRBJ2-7
size: -
D: -

DNA: TGTGCCAGCAGTGATAGACAGGGATTTTCTGGAAACACCATATATTTT
CDR3: CASSDRQGFSGNTIYF
V: TRBV2
J: TRBJ1-3
size: -
D: TRBD1

DNA: TGTGCCAGCAGACAGGGAGCTAATGAAAAACTGTTTTTT
CDR3: CASRQGANEKLFF
V: TRBV6-1
J: TRBJ1-4
size: -
D: -

DNA: TGTGCCAGCAGCGTAGACTTATCTGACGGACTGGCCCAAGAGACCCAGTACTTC
CDR3: CASSVDLSDGLAQETQYF
V: TRBV9
J: TRBJ2-5
size: -
D: -

DNA: TGTGCCAGCAGTTCCGATCGACAGCACCTTACCTATGGCTACACCTTC
CDR3: CASSSDRQHLTYGYTF
V: TRBV27
J: TRBJ1-2
size: few
D: -

DNA: TGTGCCAGCAGTTTATTGTGGGGCCCAAGCTCTGGGGCCAACGTCCTGACTTTC
CDR3: CASSLLWGPSSGANVLTF
V: TRBV27
J: TRBJ2-6
size: -
D: -